Following are 25 T cell receptor beta chains from one sample sequenced in a study of identical twins. TCRdb passed the 5' RACE reads through MiXCR, listing each CDR3 protein once. The table has just under 650,000 distinct CDR3 sequences, 7% to 7.5% seen once. Another study also made use of these data, one on yellow fever vaccine responses in identical twins.

The material sequenced was PBMCs. These receptor sequences come from a woman under 30 in good health.

This chain links TRBV5-1 with TRBJ2-5, with unresolved D. Germline assignment: CDR1 SGHRS and CDR2 YFSETQ. CDR3 length: 13 residues. V was shortened by 8 bases and J by 4 bases, with 15 bases between the two germline ends. CDR3 residues: CASGKSFPETQYF. CDR3 coding DNA: TGCGCCAGTGGGAAGTCTTTTCCAGAGACCCAGTACTTC.

This clonotype occurred many times. The chain uses TRBV12-3 or TRBV12-4 and TRBJ2-3; perhaps TRBD2 as D (6 bases). The CDR3 length is 15 residues. Trimming pared 5 bases from V and 1 base from J, leaving 13 bases between. CDR3 residues: CASSQPSAGTDTQYF. The CDR3 DNA reads as TGTGCCAGCAGTCAGCCTAGCGCTGGCACAGATACGCAGTATTTT.

Only a few counts were recorded for this clonotype. The chain has TRBV15 and TRBJ1-4; perhaps TRBD1 as D (5 bases). This CDR3 has 16 amino acids. From germline, CDR1 is LNHNV and CDR2 YYDKDF (reference sequence). V was cut by 1 base and J by 8 bases, with 17 bases left in between. In DNA form, the CDR3 reads TGTGCCACCAGCAGAGGCCCGACAGCTAAGCAAGAAAAACTGTTTTTT. It specifies CATSRGPTAKQEKLFF.

This clonotype occurred a few times. The chain combines TRBV10-3 with TRBJ1-5; TRBD1 is a possible D gene (6 bases). V was pared by 6 bases and J by 3 bases, with 12 bases between. Germline CDR1 is ENHRY and CDR2 is SYGVKD. The length of the CDR3 is 14 residues. CDR3 nucleotide sequence: TGTGCCATCAGAGGGGACAACGACAATCAGCCCCAGCATTTT. Its translation is CAIRGDNDNQPQHF.

This clonotype has ten or more counts. The CDR3 bases are TGTGCCAGCAGCCAAGATGGCAATCAGCCCCAGCATTTT. Its protein is CASSQDGNQPQHF. V gene TRBV3-1 combines with J gene TRBJ1-5; D is undetermined. From germline, CDR1 is LGHDT and CDR2 YNNKEL (reference sequence). Trimming pared 0 bases from V and 2 bases from J, leaving 2 bases between. CDR3 size: 13 residues.

This chain joins TRBV20-1 and TRBJ1-1; possibly TRBD1 for D (6 bases). Germline CDR1 and CDR2: DFQATT and SNEGSKA (reference sequence). The CDR3 spans 15 residues. V dropped 6 bases and J dropped 6 bases, with 23 bases sitting between them. CDR3 sequence reads: CSARRLTDSYPEAFF. The CDR3 coding sequence is TGCAGTGCGAGGCGATTGACGGACAGTTACCCTGAAGCTTTCTTT.

The rearrangement links TRBV5-1 to TRBJ2-1, with TRBD2 matching over 8 bases. V trimming: 2 bases; J trimming: 4 bases; junction bases outside the gene matches: 5. The CDR3 contains 15 residues. Germline-derived CDR1 and CDR2 are SGHRS and YFSETQ. The CDR3 loop is CASSFAAGAYNEQFF. CDR3 in DNA: TGCGCCAGCAGCTTCGCAGCGGGGGCTTACAATGAGCAGTTCTTC.

The rearrangement links TRBV12-3 or TRBV12-4 to TRBJ2-3; D is ambiguous. V lost 6 bases and J lost 9, with 10 bases in between. CDR3 length: 11 residues. The CDR3 region is CASSNPATQYF. The DNA of the CDR3 is TGTGCCAGCAGCAATCCCGCGACGCAGTATTTT.

This clonotype was observed at least ten times. This chain links TRBV12-3 or TRBV12-4 with TRBJ1-5, with a tentative D call TRBD1 (6 bases). With 6 bases removed from V and 6 bases from J, the gap between germline ends came to 12 bases. This CDR3 is 13 amino acids long. CDR3 nucleotides: TGTGCCAGCAGCCGGACAGATCGTCAGCCCCAGCATTTT. It yields the protein CASSRTDRQPQHF.

J is TRBJ2-7 and V is TRBV7-3; TRBD2 matches 9 bases. CDR3 length: 16 residues. CDR1 and CDR2 (germline): SGHTA, FQGTGA. The trim removed 2 bases at V and 5 bases at J, leaving 10 bases unmatched. The CDR3 DNA reads TGTGCCAGCAGCTTAGGGGGCGGGAGGGCCAGGAACGAGCAGTACTTC. Protein sequence: CASSLGGGRARNEQYF.

In this sample, this clonotype turned up many times. V usage is TRBV20-1 and J usage is TRBJ2-5, with 7 bases matching TRBD2. Germline lookup yields CDR1 DFQATT and CDR2 SNEGSKA (reference sequence). This CDR3 is built from 13 residues. With 7 bases clipped from V and 5 bases from J, the junction kept 10 bases outside the gene matches. CDR3 in amino acids: CSEGLTGGETQYF. CDR3 nucleotide sequence: TGCAGTGAGGGACTTACCGGGGGGGAGACCCAGTACTTC.

This clonotype has just a few counts. The chain carries TRBV29-1 and TRBJ2-1; 10 nucleotides match TRBD2. V dropped 4 bases and J dropped 0; count of bases not matched to a gene: 6. Germline V gene sequence: CDR1 SQVTM, CDR2 ANQGSEA. The CDR3 loop spans 16 amino acids. CDR3 in DNA: TGCAGCGTTGGGACCTCTAGCGGGAGCTCCTACAATGAGCAGTTCTTC. As protein: CSVGTSSGSSYNEQFF.

This chain uses TRBV29-1 with TRBJ1-2, with D tentatively TRBD1 (5 bases). Trimming took off 6 bases at V and 3 bases at J, with 8 bases between the two ends. The germline V gene encodes CDR1 SQVTM and CDR2 ANQGSEA. The CDR3 length is 11 residues. Here the CDR3 reads CSVGDDYGYTF. CDR3 nucleotides: TGCAGCGTGGGGGACGACTATGGCTACACCTTC.

There are a few counts of this clonotype. The chain uses TRBV4-1 and TRBJ2-7; D possibly corresponds to TRBD2 (6 bases). This CDR3 is built from 14 residues. With 1 base removed from V and 5 bases from J, the gap between germline ends came to 12 bases. Germline V lookup: CDR1 MGHRA, CDR2 YSYEKL. The CDR3 loop is CASSQAWGEDEQYF. The CDR3 DNA sequence: TGCGCCAGCAGCCAAGCTTGGGGGGAGGACGAGCAGTACTTC.

V and J are TRBV12-3 or TRBV12-4 and TRBJ1-2; D call uncertain. CDR3 length: 16 amino acids. Trimming removed 1 base from V and 2 bases from J, with 14 bases in between. In DNA, the CDR3 is TGTGCCAGCAGTTTAGGGGTCCTGTTTGGAAACTATGGCTACACCTTC. The encoded protein is CASSLGVLFGNYGYTF.

This clonotype came up a few times. This rearrangement joins TRBV29-1 to TRBJ2-6, with D uncertain. Looked up from germline, CDR1 is SQVTM and CDR2 is ANQGSEA. CDR3 size: 15 residues. The V end was cut by 5 bases, the J end by 0 bases, with 11 bases between. The CDR3 nucleotides read TGCAGCGTTAAGCTCGGGTTCTCTGGGGCCAACGTCCTGACTTTC. Protein: CSVKLGFSGANVLTF.

This clonotype was seen ten or more times. This rearrangement joins TRBV28 to TRBJ1-5; no clear D. CDR1 and CDR2 from the germline V gene are MDHEN and SYDVKM. With 5 bases removed from V and 3 bases from J, the gap between germline ends came to 14 bases. This CDR3 is 15 amino acids long. CDR3 region: CASSARGGINQPQHF. The CDR3 region has the DNA TGTGCCAGCAGTGCCCGAGGCGGGATCAATCAGCCCCAGCATTTT. The complete variable domain, with remaining parts taken from reference TRBV28 and TRBJ1-5, reads DVKVTQSSRYLVKRTGEKVFLECVQDMDHENMFWYRQDPGLGLRLIYFSYDVKMKEKGDIPEGYSVSREKKERFSLILESASTNQTSMYLCASSARGGINQPQHFGDGTRLSIL.

To note about this clonotype: A read error may explain this, as a much larger clone is one base away. The rearrangement joins TRBV5-4 to TRBJ2-2; tentatively, D is TRBD2 (5 bases). Per the germline V gene, CDR1 is SGHNT and CDR2 is YYREEE (reference sequence). The CDR3 is made up of 12 amino acids. CDR3 sequence (DNA): TGTGCCAGCAGCTTCTGGTCCGGGAAGCTGTTTTTT. This codes for CASSFWSGKLFF.

Ten or more counts support this clonotype. This rearrangement joins TRBV25-1 to TRBJ2-2; D gene ambiguous. Germline V gene sequence: CDR1 MGHDK, CDR2 SYGVNS. This CDR3 region has 15 residues. Trimming left V 4 bases short and J 0 bases short, with 9 bases between. CDR3 nucleotide sequence: TGTGCCAGCAGTGGTGCAGACTCGAACACCGGGGAGCTGTTTTTT. Its translation is CASSGADSNTGELFF.

The genes are TRBV10-2 and TRBJ2-7; 8 nucleotides agree with TRBD1. The trim removed 6 bases at V and 5 bases at J, leaving 6 bases unmatched. This CDR3 has 13 amino acids. Germline V gene lookup returns CDR1 WSHSY and CDR2 SAAADI. CDR3 nucleotides: TGCGCCAGCAGCTCCGACAGGGGCAACGAGCAGTACGTC. Translated, it gives CASSSDRGNEQYV.

The CDR3 region has the DNA TGTGCCAGCAGTGGTGGAAAACCTGGCGAGCAGTACTTC. The encoded protein is CASSGGKPGEQYF. The chain joins TRBV12-3 or TRBV12-4 to TRBJ2-7; D call uncertain. CDR3 length: 13 residues. The V end was cut by 5 bases, the J end by 6 bases, with 14 bases between.

This clonotype was detected a few times. The chain links TRBV5-1 to TRBJ2-1; D may be TRBD2 (7 bases). CDR1 and CDR2 from the germline V gene are SGHRS and YFSETQ. V lost 4 bases and J lost 4, with 15 bases in between. The CDR3 length is 15 residues. The CDR3 DNA is TGCGCCAGCAGCACCGGGGGCGGGGGATACAATGAGCAGTTCTTC. This sequence encodes CASSTGGGGYNEQFF.

This chain connects TRBV20-1 to TRBJ2-1, with 7 nucleotides matching TRBD2. Germline CDR1 reads DFQATT; CDR2 reads SNEGSKA (reference sequence). V shed 0 bases, J shed 2 bases, and the junction held 4 bases outside the gene matches. This CDR3 is built from 15 residues. CDR3 coding DNA: TGCAGTGCTAGAGAGCCGGGGAGGGCCTACAATGAGCAGTTCTTC. Protein: CSAREPGRAYNEQFF.

V gene TRBV27 combines with J gene TRBJ2-4; 10 bases agree with TRBD2. CDR1 is MNHEY and CDR2 is SMNVEV in the germline V gene (reference sequence). The CDR3 contains 18 residues. The ends lost 6 bases at V and 1 base at J; junction bases unmatched: 12. The CDR3 bases are TGTGCCAGCAGACCCCTAGCGGGGGCCACGGGGGCCAAAAACATTCAGTACTTC. Protein: CASRPLAGATGAKNIQYF.

This clonotype has ten or more counts. V usage is TRBV5-1 and J usage is TRBJ2-1; D not resolved. The CDR3 sequence is 13 residues long. CDR1 SGHRS and CDR2 YFSETQ come from the germline V gene. V was clipped by 2 bases and J by 3 bases, with 6 bases between them. The CDR3 DNA sequence: TGCGCCAGCAGCTTTAGTGACTACAATGAGCAGTTCTTC. Its translation is CASSFSDYNEQFF.